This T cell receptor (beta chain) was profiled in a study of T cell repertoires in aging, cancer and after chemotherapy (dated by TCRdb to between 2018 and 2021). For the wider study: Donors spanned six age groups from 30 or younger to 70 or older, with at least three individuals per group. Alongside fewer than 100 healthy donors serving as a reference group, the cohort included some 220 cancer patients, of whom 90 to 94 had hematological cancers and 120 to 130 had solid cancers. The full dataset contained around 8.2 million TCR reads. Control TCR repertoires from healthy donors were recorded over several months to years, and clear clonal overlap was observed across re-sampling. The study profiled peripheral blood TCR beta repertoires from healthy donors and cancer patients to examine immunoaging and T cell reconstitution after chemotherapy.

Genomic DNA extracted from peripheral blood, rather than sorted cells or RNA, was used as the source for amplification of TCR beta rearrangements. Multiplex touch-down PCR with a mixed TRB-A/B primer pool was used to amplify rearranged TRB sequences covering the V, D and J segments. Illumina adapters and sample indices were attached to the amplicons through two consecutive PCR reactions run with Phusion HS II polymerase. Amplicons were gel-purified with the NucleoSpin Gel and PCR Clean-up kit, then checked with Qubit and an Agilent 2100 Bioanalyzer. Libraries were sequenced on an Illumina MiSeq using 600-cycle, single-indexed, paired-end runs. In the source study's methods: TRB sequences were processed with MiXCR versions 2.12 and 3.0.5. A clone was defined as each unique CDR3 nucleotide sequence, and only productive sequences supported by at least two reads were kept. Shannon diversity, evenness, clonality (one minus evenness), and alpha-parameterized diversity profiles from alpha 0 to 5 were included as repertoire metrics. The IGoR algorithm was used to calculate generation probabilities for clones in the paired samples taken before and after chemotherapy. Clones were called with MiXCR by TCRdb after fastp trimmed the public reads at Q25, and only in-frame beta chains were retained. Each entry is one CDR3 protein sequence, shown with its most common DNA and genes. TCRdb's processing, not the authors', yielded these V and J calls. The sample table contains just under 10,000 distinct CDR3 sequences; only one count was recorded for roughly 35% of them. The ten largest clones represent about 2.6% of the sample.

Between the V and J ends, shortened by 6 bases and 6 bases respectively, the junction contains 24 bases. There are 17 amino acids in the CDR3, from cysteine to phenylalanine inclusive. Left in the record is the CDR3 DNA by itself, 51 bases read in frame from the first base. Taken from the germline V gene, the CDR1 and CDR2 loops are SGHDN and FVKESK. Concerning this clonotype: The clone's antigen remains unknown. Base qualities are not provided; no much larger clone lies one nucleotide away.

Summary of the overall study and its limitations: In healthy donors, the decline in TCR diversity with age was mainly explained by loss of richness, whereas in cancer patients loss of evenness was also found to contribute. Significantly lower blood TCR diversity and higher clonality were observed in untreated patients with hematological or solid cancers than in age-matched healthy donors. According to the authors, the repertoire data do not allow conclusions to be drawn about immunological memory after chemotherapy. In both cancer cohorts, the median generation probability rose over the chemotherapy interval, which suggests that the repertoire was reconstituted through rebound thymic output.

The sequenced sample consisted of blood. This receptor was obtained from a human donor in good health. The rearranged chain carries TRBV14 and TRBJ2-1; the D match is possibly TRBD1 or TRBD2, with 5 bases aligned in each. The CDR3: CASSQNRDMGVPNEQFF. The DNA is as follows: TGTGCCAGCAGTCAAAATCGGGATATGGGGGTTCCCAATGAGCAGTTCTTC.